The 14 T cell receptor beta chains below come from one sample, sequenced in a study of blood T cells in healthy people across ages. Sample-barcoded 5' priming and a J-beta primer mix drove a second PCR of about 7 to 12 cycles. MiXCR was run by TCRdb on the 5' RACE reads, yielding one entry per CDR3 protein. The sample consists of roughly 1.6 million distinct CDR3 sequences, around 36% of them appearing once. Specimen: blood. These TCRs come from a woman aged 25 to 39 in good health.

The chain uses TRBV20-1 and TRBJ1-6, with D uncertain. V shed 5 bases and J shed 0 bases, with 14 bases lying between them. The CDR3 extends over 16 amino acids. Germline lookup yields CDR1 DFQATT and CDR2 SNEGSKA (reference sequence). The CDR3 here is CSAAREASSYNSPLHF. The DNA for the CDR3 is TGCAGTGCTGCTCGGGAGGCCAGCTCCTATAATTCACCCCTCCACTTT.

This sequence joins TRBV20-1 and TRBJ2-5, with TRBD2 identical over 11 bases. This CDR3 region has 17 residues. The germline V gene has CDR1 DFQATT and CDR2 SNEGSKA (reference sequence). V was clipped by 0 bases and J by 6 bases; unmatched bases: 12. This CDR3 is CSARDISGGAVRKTQYF. Written as DNA, the CDR3 is TGCAGTGCTAGAGATATTAGCGGGGGGGCCGTCCGGAAGACCCAGTACTTC.

Comments on this clonotype: A much larger clonotype is one base distant, so this may be a read error. For the CDR3, the DNA is TGCGCCAGCAGCCCCCGGGACGGAAGAAGCTCCAACAATGAGCAGTTCTTC. This translates into CASSPRDGRSSNNEQFF. This chain links TRBV4-1 with TRBJ2-1, with D tentatively TRBD1 or TRBD2 (5 bases each). CDR1 and CDR2 (germline): MGHRA, YSYEKL. The CDR3 runs 17 residues.

The chain links TRBV30 to TRBJ1-2; 7 bases map to TRBD1. The trim removed 3 bases at V and 0 bases at J, leaving 4 bases unmatched. The CDR3 has 14 amino acids. CDR1 and CDR2 from the germline V gene are GTSNPN and SVGIG (reference sequence). The CDR3 DNA reads TGTGCCTGGAGCTTCCAGGGGGCTAACTATGGCTACACCTTC. It encodes CAWSFQGANYGYTF.

This sequence joins TRBV5-1 and TRBJ2-1; 8 nucleotides match TRBD2. The CDR3 runs to 17 residues. Germline loops: CDR1 SGHRS, CDR2 YFSETQ. Germline trimming cut 1 base from V and 5 bases from J; bases unmatched to any gene: 11. CDR3 sequence reads: CASSLPPGSGGHNEQFF. DNA for the CDR3: TGCGCCAGCAGCTTGCCCCCGGGGAGCGGGGGCCACAATGAGCAGTTCTTC.

This clonotype was seen a few times. The chain links TRBV11-3 to TRBJ2-1; possible D gene TRBD2, 6 bases. CDR3 length: 15 amino acids. With 6 bases removed from V and 6 bases from J, the gap between germline ends came to 18 bases. Germline V gives CDR1 SGHNT, CDR2 YENEEA. CDR3 residues: CASSLTGLGGNEQFF. CDR3 nucleotides: TGTGCCAGCAGTCTTACGGGACTGGGGGGCAATGAGCAGTTCTTC.

The CDR3 is CASSAQGSADTGELFF. For the CDR3, the DNA is TGTGCCAGCAGCGCACAGGGATCTGCGGACACCGGGGAGCTGTTTTTT. The chain combines TRBV28 with TRBJ2-2, with D tentatively TRBD1 (6 bases). V dropped 6 bases and J dropped 3 bases, with 17 bases sitting between them. The germline V gene has CDR1 MDHEN and CDR2 SYDVKM. The CDR3 consists of 16 residues.

This clonotype appeared a few times. The chain links TRBV12-3 or TRBV12-4 to TRBJ2-5; D is possibly TRBD1 (5 bases). This CDR3 has 15 amino acids. The V gene lost 2 bases and the J gene lost 5 bases, with 15 bases spanning the gap. This CDR3 is CASSLTPGLGETQYF. The CDR3 coding sequence is TGTGCCAGCAGTTTAACCCCAGGGTTGGGGGAGACCCAGTACTTC.

This chain joins TRBV18 and TRBJ2-1, with 8 bases that match TRBD2. In germline, CDR1 is KGHSH, CDR2 LQKENI. This CDR3 comprises 14 residues. V lost 7 bases, J lost 6 bases, and 8 bases stayed unmatched. The CDR3 bases are TGTGCCAGCTTGCAAGTTAGCGGGGTCAATGAGCAGTTCTTC. Translation: CASLQVSGVNEQFF.

The CDR3 loop is CASSEGLAGVGETQYF. DNA for the CDR3: TGTGCCAGCAGTGAGGGACTAGCGGGAGTTGGGGAGACCCAGTACTTC. This rearrangement joins TRBV6-1 to TRBJ2-7; TRBD2 matches 14 bases. The J call may not be correct, given that the DNA end is closer to TRBJ2-5. This CDR3 has 16 residues. The germline CDR1 and CDR2 sequences are MNHNS and SASEGT.

This clonotype was seen a handful of times. The genes are TRBV5-5 and TRBJ2-7, with D perhaps TRBD1 (6 bases). The CDR3 runs 17 residues. Germline V gene data show CDR1 as SGHKS and CDR2 as YYEKEE (reference sequence). V lost 3 bases and J 5 bases, leaving 24 bases between the germline ends. The CDR3 nucleotides are TGTGCCAGCAGCTCCTACACCTGGGACACGGGGATAAACGAGCAGTACTTC. Translation: CASSSYTWDTGINEQYF.

The sample holds many counts of this clonotype. The V and J genes are TRBV28 and TRBJ1-2; D is unclear. CDR1 is MDHEN and CDR2 is SYDVKM in the germline V gene. The CDR3 has 14 amino acids. The V end lost 1 base, the J end lost 4 bases, and 10 bases lay between the germline ends. The CDR3 nucleotides are TGTGCCAGCAGTTTATCACGGACTAGCTATGGCTACACCTTC. Amino acid sequence: CASSLSRTSYGYTF.

V usage is TRBV20-1 and J usage is TRBJ2-2; possible D gene TRBD2, 5 bases. V lost 1 base to trimming and J lost 0 bases, with 15 bases between them. The CDR3 consists of 17 residues. Germline values: CDR1 DFQATT, CDR2 SNEGSKA (reference sequence). The CDR3 reads CSARGDYPKANTGELFF. In DNA form, the CDR3 reads TGCAGTGCTAGAGGAGACTATCCTAAAGCGAACACCGGGGAGCTGTTTTTT.

This clonotype was seen only a few times. The rearrangement joins TRBV15 to TRBJ1-2; TRBD1 might be the D (6 bases). The CDR3 length is 14 residues. CDR1 LNHNV and CDR2 YYDKDF come from the germline V gene (reference sequence). Between the trimmed V and J ends, which lost 1 base and 1 base, there was a span of 7 bases. The CDR3 bases are TGTGCCACCAGCAGAGGGGACATTAACTATGGCTACACCTTC. Translation: CATSRGDINYGYTF. The complete variable domain, with remaining parts taken from reference TRBV15 and TRBJ1-2, reads DAMVIQNPRYQVTQFGKPVTLSCSQTLNHNVMYWYQQKSSQAPKLLFHYYDKDFNNEADTPDNFQSRRPNTSFCFLDIRSPGLGDTAMYLCATSRGDINYGYTFGSGTRLTVV.